The next 9 T cell receptor beta chains were all read from a single sample in a study of blood T cell repertoires in COVID-19. Sequenced by immunoSEQ multiplex PCR; TCRdb stores in-frame clones only, minus some. The table includes approximately 200,000 clones, approximately 85% detected once. The sequencing input was peripheral blood. The receptors were sampled from a man aged 40-55 years with acute or convalescent COVID-19.

This chain connects TRBV5-6 to TRBJ2-1; D might be TRBD2 (5 bases). The CDR3 extends over 11 amino acids. The V gene lost 4 bases and the J gene lost 14 bases, with 13 bases spanning the gap. Germline V CDR1 and CDR2: SGHDT, YYEEEE. The CDR3, as DNA: TGTGCCAGCAGCCCTCGGGAAGTGAAGTTCTTC. This translates into CASSPREVKFF.

This clone was observed a few times. The V and J genes are TRBV28 and TRBJ1-6; 9 positions match TRBD1. From germline, CDR1 is MDHEN and CDR2 SYDVKM. Trimming removed 6 bases from V and 9 bases from J; junction bases left unmatched: 9. The CDR3 length is 15 residues. The CDR3: CASSLPRGQGSPLHF. DNA for the CDR3: TGTGCCAGCAGCCTACCCCGGGGACAGGGTTCACCCCTCCACTTT.

The chain links TRBV7-9 to TRBJ1-4; 9 bases line up with TRBD1. The CDR3 has 16 residues. Trimming at V came to 5 bases and at J to 2 bases, leaving 6 bases not matched to a gene. CDR1 is SEHNR and CDR2 is FQNEAQ in the germline V gene (reference sequence). The CDR3 nucleotides are TGTGCCAGCAGCCAGGGACAGGGAATGACTAATGAAAAACTGTTTTTT. Translation: CASSQGQGMTNEKLFF.

This clone was counted a few times. V usage is TRBV2 and J usage is TRBJ1-6; 10 bases align to TRBD1. The V and J ends lost 2 bases and 10 bases, in that order; junction bases with no gene match: 5. The CDR3 length is 15 residues. From germline, CDR1 is SNHLY and CDR2 FYNNEI. The CDR3 DNA reads TGTGCCAGCAGTGAAAGAGGACAGGGGGAGTCACCCCTCCACTTT. It yields the protein CASSERGQGESPLHF.

The count of this clone is one. The rearrangement joins TRBV27 to TRBJ1-2; TRBD1 is a possible D gene (6 bases). Germline V gene lookup returns CDR1 MNHEY and CDR2 SMNVEV (reference sequence). V dropped 4 bases and J dropped 3 bases, with 12 bases sitting between them. The CDR3 loop spans 14 amino acids. DNA for the CDR3: TGTGCCAGCAGTTCCAGGGGCCCGGACTATGGCTACACCTTC. Its translation: CASSSRGPDYGYTF.

This chain connects TRBV2 to TRBJ1-5; a weak D match, TRBD1 (5 bases). Looked up from germline, CDR1 is SNHLY and CDR2 is FYNNEI. The CDR3 is 16 residues long. Trimming shortened V by 0 bases and J by 2 bases, and 11 bases separated the two germline ends. In DNA form, the CDR3 reads TGTGCCAGCAGTGAAGCTGGGGGGACGGGCAATCAGCCCCAGCATTTT. Translated: CASSEAGGTGNQPQHF.

This rearrangement joins TRBV6-2 or TRBV6-3 to TRBJ2-6; D is unresolved. The ends were cut back, 2 bases at V and 0 bases at J, with 2 bases in the middle. Germline values: CDR1 MNHEY, CDR2 SVGEGT. This CDR3 is built from 14 residues. The CDR3 DNA reads as TGTGCCAGCAGTTACCACTCTGGGGCCAACGTCCTGACTTTC. This codes for CASSYHSGANVLTF.

This clone has just a few counts. The V and J genes are TRBV18 and TRBJ1-2; D remains unclear. With 5 bases removed from V and 4 bases from J, the gap between germline ends came to 8 bases. This CDR3 region has 12 residues. From germline, CDR1 is KGHSH and CDR2 LQKENI. In nucleotides, the CDR3 is TGTGCCAGCTCATCTAACCTCTATGGCTACACCTTC. This encodes CASSSNLYGYTF.

The CDR3 DNA is TGCGCCAGCTCCGAGGGGAGGAGCGCGGCAACCTACGAGCAGTACTTC. This gives the protein CASSEGRSAATYEQYF. The chain combines TRBV5-1 with TRBJ2-7; tentative D call: TRBD2 (6 bases). This CDR3 contains 16 residues. Trimming took 7 bases from V and 2 from J, leaving 22 bases between them. The V gene's germline CDR1 is SGHRS and CDR2 YFSETQ.